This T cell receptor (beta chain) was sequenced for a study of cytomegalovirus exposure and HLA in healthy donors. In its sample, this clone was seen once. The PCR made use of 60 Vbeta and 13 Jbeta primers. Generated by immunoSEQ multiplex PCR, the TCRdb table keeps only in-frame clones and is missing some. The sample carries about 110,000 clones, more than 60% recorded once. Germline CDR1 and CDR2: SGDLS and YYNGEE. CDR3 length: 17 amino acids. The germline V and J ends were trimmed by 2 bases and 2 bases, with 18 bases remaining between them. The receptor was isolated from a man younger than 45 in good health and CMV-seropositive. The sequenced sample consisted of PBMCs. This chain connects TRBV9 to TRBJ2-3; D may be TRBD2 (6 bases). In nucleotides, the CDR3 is TGTGCCAGCAGCGTCGCCGGGGGATTTGGGGACACAGATACGCAGTATTTT. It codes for CASSVAGGFGDTDTQYF.